This record covers a single T cell receptor beta chain. No antigen is known for it. These data originate in a study of cytomegalovirus exposure and HLA in healthy donors. Study summary: A data release that came early held roughly 90 million unique TCRs from HLA-typed donors.

Study-wide findings and caveats: Most TCRs appeared rarely, but some public TCRs recurred in many donors.

The CDR3 has 14 amino acids. Trimming cost V 4 bases and J 2 bases; bases outside gene matches: 5. In germline, CDR1 is MGHRA, CDR2 YSYEKL. The primer mix had 60 Vbeta and 13 Jbeta primers. Repertoires were generated with immunoSEQ multiplex PCR, while TCRdb's copy carries only in-frame clones and drops some. The table lists some 140,000 clones, roughly 77% of them singletons. The clonotype was recovered from a female donor in good health and CMV-seronegative. Sequenced sample: PBMCs. V usage is TRBV4-1 and J usage is TRBJ2-7, with 7 bases fitting TRBD1. This CDR3 is CASSLRQGAYEQYF. The CDR3 DNA follows: TGCGCCAGCAGCCTTCGACAGGGAGCCTACGAGCAGTACTTC.